This TCR beta chain stems from a study of post-analysis software for immune sequencing data. CDR1 and CDR2 from the germline V gene are SGHAT and FQNNGV. V was cut by 4 bases and J by 7 bases, with 12 bases left in between. The CDR3 covers 13 residues. The TCR beta cDNA libraries contained unique molecular identifiers. TCRdb used MiXCR to reprocess the PCR reads, holding one entry per CDR3 protein. The sample gives 430,000 or so distinct CDR3 sequences, approximately 37% of which show up once; 6% to 9% is in the top ten. Study outcomes and limitations: People with multiple sclerosis had a significantly lower normalized Chao1 diversity than controls did. Compared with controls, patients had more of about five TRBV segments, including TRBV5-6, TRBV5-1 and TRBV20-1.

This clonotype was seen only a few times. Its antigen is not known. The specimen was blood. V and J are TRBV11-2 and TRBJ2-3; D gene uncertain. The sequence derives from a girl aged 2-9 years with multiple sclerosis. The CDR3 region has the DNA TGTGCCAGCAGCTCCTACAAGGGATATACGCAGTATTTT. This gives the protein CASSSYKGYTQYF.